This TCR beta chain was observed in a study of glioma-infiltrating T cells. V gave up 6 bases and J gave up 2 bases; unmatched junction bases: 4. The CDR3 runs 14 residues. CDR1 and CDR2 (germline): MDHEN, SYDVKM. Amplification of TCR alpha and beta CDR3 regions from RNA used iRepertoire nested multiplex PCR. TCRdb analysed the multiplex PCR reads with MiXCR anew, one entry per CDR3 protein. The sample has around 350,000 distinct CDR3 sequences, 35% to 45% seen once. This clonotype has at least ten counts. Material: glioma tissue, nonneoplastic brain tissue, or PBMCs (not recorded which). This chain uses TRBV28 with TRBJ2-3; 8 bases agree with TRBD2. This sequence originates from a human donor with low-grade glioma or glioblastoma, undergoing nonglioma brain surgery, or in good health (not recorded which). Here the CDR3 DNA reads TGTGCCAGCAGCTTACTAGCGGACACAGATACGCAGTATTTT. This translates into CASSLLADTDTQYF.